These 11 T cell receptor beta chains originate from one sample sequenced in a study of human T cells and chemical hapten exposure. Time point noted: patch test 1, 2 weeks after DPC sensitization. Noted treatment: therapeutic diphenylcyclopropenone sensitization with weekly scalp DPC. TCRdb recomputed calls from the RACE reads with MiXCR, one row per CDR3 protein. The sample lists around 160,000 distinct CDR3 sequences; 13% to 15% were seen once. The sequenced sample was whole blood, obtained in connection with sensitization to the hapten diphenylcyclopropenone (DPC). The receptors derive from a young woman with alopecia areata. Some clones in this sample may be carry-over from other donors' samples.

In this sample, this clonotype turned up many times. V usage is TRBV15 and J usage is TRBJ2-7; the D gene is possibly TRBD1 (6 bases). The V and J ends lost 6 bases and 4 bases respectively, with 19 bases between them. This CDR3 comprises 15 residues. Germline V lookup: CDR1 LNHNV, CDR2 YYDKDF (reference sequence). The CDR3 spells CATRNWTEPSYEQYF. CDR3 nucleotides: TGTGCCACCAGGAATTGGACAGAACCTTCGTACGAGCAGTACTTC.

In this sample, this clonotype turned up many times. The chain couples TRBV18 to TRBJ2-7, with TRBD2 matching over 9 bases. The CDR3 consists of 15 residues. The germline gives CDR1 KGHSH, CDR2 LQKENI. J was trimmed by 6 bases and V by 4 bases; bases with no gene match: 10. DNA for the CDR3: TGTGCCAGCTCACAGGTGACTAGCGGAATCCGCGAGCAGTACTTC. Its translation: CASSQVTSGIREQYF.

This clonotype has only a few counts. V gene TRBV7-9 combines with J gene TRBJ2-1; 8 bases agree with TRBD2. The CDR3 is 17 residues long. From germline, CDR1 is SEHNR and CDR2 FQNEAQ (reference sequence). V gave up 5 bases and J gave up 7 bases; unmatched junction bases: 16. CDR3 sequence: CASSLQSPRGLANEQFF. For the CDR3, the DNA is TGTGCCAGCAGCCTCCAATCCCCCCGAGGACTAGCAAATGAGCAGTTCTTC.

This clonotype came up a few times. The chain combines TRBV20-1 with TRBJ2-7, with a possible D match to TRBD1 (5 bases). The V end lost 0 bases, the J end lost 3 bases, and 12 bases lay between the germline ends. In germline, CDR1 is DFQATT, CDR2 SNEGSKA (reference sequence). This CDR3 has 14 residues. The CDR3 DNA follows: TGCAGTGCTAGAGATGAGGCCAGGGTCTACGAGCAGTACTTC. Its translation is CSARDEARVYEQYF.

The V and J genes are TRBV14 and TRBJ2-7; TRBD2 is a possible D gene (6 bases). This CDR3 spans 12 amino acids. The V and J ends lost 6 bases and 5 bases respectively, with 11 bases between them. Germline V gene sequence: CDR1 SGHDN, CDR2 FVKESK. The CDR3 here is CASRPGLNEQYF. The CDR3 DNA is TGTGCCAGCAGACCTGGACTAAACGAGCAGTACTTC.

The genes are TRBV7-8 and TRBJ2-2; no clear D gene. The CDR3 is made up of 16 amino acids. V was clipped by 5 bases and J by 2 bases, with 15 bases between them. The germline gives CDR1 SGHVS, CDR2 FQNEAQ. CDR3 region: CASSPLSRRNTGELFF. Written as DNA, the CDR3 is TGTGCCAGCAGCCCCCTCAGCAGGAGAAACACCGGGGAGCTGTTTTTT.

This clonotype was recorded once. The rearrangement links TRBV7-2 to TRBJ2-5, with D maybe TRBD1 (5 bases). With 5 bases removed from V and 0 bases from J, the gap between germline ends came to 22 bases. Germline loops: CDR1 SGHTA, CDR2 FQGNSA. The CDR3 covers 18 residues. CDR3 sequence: CASSLSPTVGLYQETQYF. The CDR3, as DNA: TGTGCCAGCAGCCTTTCCCCTACAGTGGGGCTGTACCAAGAGACCCAGTACTTC.

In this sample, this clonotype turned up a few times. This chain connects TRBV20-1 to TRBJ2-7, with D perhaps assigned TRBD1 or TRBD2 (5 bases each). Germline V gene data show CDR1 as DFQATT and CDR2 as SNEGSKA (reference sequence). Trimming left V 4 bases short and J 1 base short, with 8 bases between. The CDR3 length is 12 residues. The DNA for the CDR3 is TGCAGTGCTAAGTGGGGGTCCTACGAGCAGTACTTC. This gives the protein CSAKWGSYEQYF.

CDR3 DNA: TGTGCCACCAGTGATCCATGGACAGCAAATACCCATGAGCAGTTCTTC. This codes for CATSDPWTANTHEQFF. The V call is TRBV24-1, the J call TRBJ2-1, with TRBD1 as a possible D gene (6 bases). The V and J ends lost 3 bases and 8 bases respectively, with 19 bases between them. The CDR3 length is 16 residues. Germline-derived CDR1 and CDR2 are KGHDR and SFDVKD.

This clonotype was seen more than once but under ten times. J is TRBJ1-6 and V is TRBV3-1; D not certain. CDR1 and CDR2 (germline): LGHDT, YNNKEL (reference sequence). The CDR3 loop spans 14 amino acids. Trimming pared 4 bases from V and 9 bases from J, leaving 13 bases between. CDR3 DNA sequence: TGTGCCAGCAGCCCAAGGGCAGCGACTTCACCCCTCCACTTT. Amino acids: CASSPRAATSPLHF.

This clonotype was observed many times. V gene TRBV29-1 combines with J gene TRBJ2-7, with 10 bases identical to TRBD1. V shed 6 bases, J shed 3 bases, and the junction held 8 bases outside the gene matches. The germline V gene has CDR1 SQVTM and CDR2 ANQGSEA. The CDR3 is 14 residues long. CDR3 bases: TGCAGCGTCTCATCCGGGACAGGGGTCTACGAGCAGTACTTC. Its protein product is CSVSSGTGVYEQYF.